The 15 T cell receptor beta chains below were found in one sample sequenced in a study of monozygotic twins with inflammatory bowel disease. TCRdb re-analyzed the 5' RACE reads; it lists each CDR3 protein once, without DNA. This repertoire comprises 350,000 to 500,000 distinct CDR3 sequences; its ten largest clones make up 2% to 2.5%. Sequencing used blood. These receptors came from a human donor with ulcerative colitis or Crohn's disease, or a healthy co-twin of an affected twin (not recorded which).

The chain recombines TRBV5-6 with TRBJ2-1; TCRdb's D call of TRBD1 is untestable without DNA. The CDR3 is made up of 18 amino acids. CDR1 and CDR2 (germline): SGHDT, YYEEEE. This chain's CDR3 is CASSSEGRGAGRYNEQFF.

V and J are TRBV6-5 and TRBJ2-7; checking the TCRdb D call of TRBD1 is not possible without DNA. CDR1 is MNHEY, CDR2 SVGAGI, per germline. The CDR3 is 16 residues long. CDR3 sequence reads: CASSYSGGRIGYEQYF.

This CDR3 is CATGTGDYNEQFF. This rearrangement joins TRBV24-1 to TRBJ2-1; the TCRdb call, TRBD1, lacks DNA for checking. CDR1 and CDR2 from the germline V gene are KGHDR and SFDVKD. This CDR3 contains 13 residues.

The CDR3 region is CAWRRPQGDQPQHF. The J gene is TRBJ1-5, the V gene TRBV30; TCRdb reports TRBD1, a call that lacks DNA to check it against. This CDR3 has 14 amino acids. The germline V gene has CDR1 GTSNPN and CDR2 SVGIG (reference sequence). Filled out from reference TRBV30 and TRBJ1-5, the complete variable domain reads SQTIHQWPATLVQPVGSPLSLECTVEGTSNPNLYWYRQAAGRGLQLLFYSVGIGQISSEVPQNLSASRPQDRQFILSSKKLLLSDSGFYLCAWRRPQGDQPQHFGDGTRLSIL.

V usage is TRBV18 and J usage is TRBJ2-7. The germline CDR1 and CDR2 sequences are KGHSH and LQKENI. The CDR3 is 14 residues long. CDR3 amino acids: CASSPAGNPYEQYF.

This chain joins TRBV6-1 and TRBJ2-7; with no DNA, the TCRdb D assignment of TRBD1 cannot be verified. Germline CDR1 reads MNHNS; CDR2 reads SASEGT. The CDR3 contains 17 residues. The CDR3 protein is CASSPGQRRQGSYEQYF.

The J gene is TRBJ2-3, the V gene TRBV9; TCRdb proposes TRBD2, but this gene call is untestable without DNA. CDR3 length: 15 amino acids. CDR1 is SGDLS, CDR2 YYNGEE, per germline. The CDR3 protein is CASSDSGGAVGTQYF.

The J gene is TRBJ1-1, the V gene TRBV5-1. CDR3 length: 14 amino acids. Germline lookup yields CDR1 SGHRS and CDR2 YFSETQ. The CDR3 here is CASSLDRPNTEAFF.

V and J are TRBV5-1 and TRBJ1-4; the TCRdb call, TRBD1, lacks DNA for checking. CDR3 length equals 15 residues. Germline V lookup: CDR1 SGHRS, CDR2 YFSETQ. The CDR3 loop reads CASSLGPVLGEKLFF.

The genes are TRBV20-1 and TRBJ1-5. This CDR3 has 12 amino acids. The germline CDR1 and CDR2 sequences are DFQATT and SNEGSKA (reference sequence). The chain's CDR3 is CSAGISGVAQHF.

J is TRBJ1-3 and V is TRBV5-1; TCRdb gives TRBD1 as the D gene, but with no DNA this cannot be confirmed. The CDR3 is made up of 15 amino acids. Germline values: CDR1 SGHRS, CDR2 YFSETQ. The CDR3 sequence is CASSLEARIGNTIYF. The whole variable domain, remainder taken from reference TRBV5-1 and TRBJ1-3, is KAGVTQTPRYLIKTRGQQVTLSCSPISGHRSVSWYQQTPGQGLQFLFEYFSETQRNKGNFPGRFSGRQFSNSRSEMNVSTLELGDSALYLCASSLEARIGNTIYFGEGSWLTVV.

The rearrangement links TRBV2 to TRBJ1-1. The CDR3 contains 13 residues. Looked up from germline, CDR1 is SNHLY and CDR2 is FYNNEI. CDR3 sequence: CASSVGENTEAFF. Full variable domain (missing parts from reference TRBV2 and TRBJ1-1): EPEVTQTPSHQVTQMGQEVILRCVPISNHLYFYWYRQILGQKVEFLVSFYNNEISEKSEIFDDQFSVERPDGSNFTLKIRSTKLEDSAMYFCASSVGENTEAFFGQGTRLTVV.

The V call is TRBV7-2, the J call TRBJ2-7. There are 12 residues in the CDR3. CDR1 SGHTA and CDR2 FQGNSA come from the germline V gene. CDR3: CASSLRSYEQYF.

The rearrangement links TRBV5-1 to TRBJ2-1; TCRdb gives TRBD1 as the D gene, but with no DNA this cannot be confirmed. Germline values: CDR1 SGHRS, CDR2 YFSETQ. The CDR3 is made up of 15 amino acids. The CDR3 here is CASRGQGRSYNEQFF.

The chain uses TRBV11-3 and TRBJ2-2; the TCRdb call, TRBD1, lacks DNA for checking. Germline V gene lookup returns CDR1 SGHNT and CDR2 YENEEA. The CDR3 length is 15 residues. The CDR3 region is CASSSRQGGTGELFF.